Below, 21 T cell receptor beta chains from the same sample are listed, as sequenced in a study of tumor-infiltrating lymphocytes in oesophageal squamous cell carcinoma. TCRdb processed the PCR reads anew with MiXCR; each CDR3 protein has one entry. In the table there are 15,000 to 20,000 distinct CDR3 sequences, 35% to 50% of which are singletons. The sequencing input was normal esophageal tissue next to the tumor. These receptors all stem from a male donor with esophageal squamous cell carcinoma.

The CDR3 sequence is CASSLGVFGYEQYF. CDR3 nucleotide sequence: TGTGCCAGCAGCTTAGGAGTGTTTGGGTACGAGCAGTACTTC. J is TRBJ2-5 and V is TRBV7-8; D is unclear. The J call could be wrong; TRBJ2-7 is a better fit for the DNA end. Germline V gene lookup returns CDR1 SGHVS and CDR2 FQNEAQ. The CDR3 loop spans 14 amino acids.

The CDR3 DNA reads as TGCGCCAGCAGCCAACGACAGGGGGCGCCCTCTGGGGCCAACGTCCTGACTTTC. Residues: CASSQRQGAPSGANVLTF. The chain is built from TRBV4-1 and TRBJ2-6; 10 nucleotides match TRBD1. CDR3 length equals 18 residues. Germline CDR1 and CDR2: MGHRA and YSYEKL. Unmatched junction bases numbered 4, after V lost 2 bases and J lost 0 bases.

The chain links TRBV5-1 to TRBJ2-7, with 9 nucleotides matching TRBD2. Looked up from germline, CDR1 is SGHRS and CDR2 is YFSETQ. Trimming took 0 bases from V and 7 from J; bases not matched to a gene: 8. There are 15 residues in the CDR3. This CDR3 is CASSLGAGGDNEQYF. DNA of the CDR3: TGCGCCAGCAGCTTGGGGGCGGGAGGGGACAATGAGCAGTACTTC.

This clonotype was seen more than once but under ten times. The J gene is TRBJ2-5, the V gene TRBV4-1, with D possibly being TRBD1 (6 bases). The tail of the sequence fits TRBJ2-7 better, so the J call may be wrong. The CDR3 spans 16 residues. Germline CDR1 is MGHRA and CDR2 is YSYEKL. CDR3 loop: CASSPLRGSLSYEQYF. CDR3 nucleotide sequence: TGCGCCAGCAGCCCCCTCAGGGGCTCCCTCTCCTACGAGCAGTACTTC.

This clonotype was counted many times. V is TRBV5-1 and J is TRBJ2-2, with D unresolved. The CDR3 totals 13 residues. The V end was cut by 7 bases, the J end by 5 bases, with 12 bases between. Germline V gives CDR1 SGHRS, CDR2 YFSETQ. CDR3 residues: CASGRIATGELFF. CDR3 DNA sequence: TGCGCCAGCGGCAGGATTGCGACCGGGGAGCTGTTTTTT.

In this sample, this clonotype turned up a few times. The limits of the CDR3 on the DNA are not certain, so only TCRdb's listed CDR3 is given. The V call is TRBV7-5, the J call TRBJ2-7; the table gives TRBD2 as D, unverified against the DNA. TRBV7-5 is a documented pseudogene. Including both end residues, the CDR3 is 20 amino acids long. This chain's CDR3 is CISVPAGTSGKSTSVCEQYF.

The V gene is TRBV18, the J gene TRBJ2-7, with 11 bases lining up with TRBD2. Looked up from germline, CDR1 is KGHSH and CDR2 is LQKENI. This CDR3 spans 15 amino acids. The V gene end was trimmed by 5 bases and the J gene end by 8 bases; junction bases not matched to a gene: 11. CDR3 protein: CASSATSGSRYKQYF. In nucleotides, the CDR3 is TGTGCCAGCTCAGCCACTAGCGGGAGTAGGTACAAGCAGTACTTC.

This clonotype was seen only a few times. CDR3 bases: TGTGCCAGCAGCCCACAGGGACAGGGGTTTTCGTATACGCAGTATTTT. Protein: CASSPQGQGFSYTQYF. V and J are TRBV9 and TRBJ2-3; 10 bases fit TRBD1. V lost 4 bases to trimming and J lost 7 bases; unmatched junction nucleotides: 12. The CDR3 is made up of 16 amino acids. Per germline, CDR1 SGDLS and CDR2 YYNGEE.

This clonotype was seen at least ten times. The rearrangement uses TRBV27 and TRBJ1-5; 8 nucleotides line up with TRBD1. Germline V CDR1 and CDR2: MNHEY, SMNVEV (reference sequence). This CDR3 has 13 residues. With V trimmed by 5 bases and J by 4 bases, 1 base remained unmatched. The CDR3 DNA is TGTGCCAGCAGTCGACAGGGGAATCAGCCCCAGCATTTT. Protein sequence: CASSRQGNQPQHF.

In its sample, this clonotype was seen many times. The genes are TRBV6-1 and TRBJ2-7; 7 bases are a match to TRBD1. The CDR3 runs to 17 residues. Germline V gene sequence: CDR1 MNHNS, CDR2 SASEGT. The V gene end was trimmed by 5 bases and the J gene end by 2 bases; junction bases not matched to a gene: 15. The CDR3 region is CASSRQGIVAYPYEQYF. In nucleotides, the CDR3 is TGTGCCAGCAGTCGACAGGGAATCGTAGCGTATCCCTACGAGCAGTACTTC.

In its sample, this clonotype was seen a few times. The CDR3 spells CSAKRGGRIFSYGYTF. The CDR3 DNA follows: TGCAGTGCCAAAAGGGGGGGACGTATCTTTAGTTATGGCTACACCTTC. V is TRBV20-1 and J is TRBJ1-2; tentatively, D is TRBD1 (6 bases). The V end was cut by 6 bases, the J end by 5 bases, with 25 bases between. Germline-derived CDR1 and CDR2 are DFQATT and SNEGSKA (reference sequence). CDR3 length: 16 amino acids.

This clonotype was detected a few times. CDR3 bases: TGTGCCAGCAGCCCAGGGACTAGCGGGTACGAGCAGTACTTC. This translates into CASSPGTSGYEQYF. V gene TRBV7-8 combines with J gene TRBJ2-3; 12 positions match TRBD2. TRBJ2-7 explains the end of the DNA better; the J call may be wrong. CDR1 and CDR2 (germline): SGHVS, FQNEAQ. This CDR3 contains 14 residues.

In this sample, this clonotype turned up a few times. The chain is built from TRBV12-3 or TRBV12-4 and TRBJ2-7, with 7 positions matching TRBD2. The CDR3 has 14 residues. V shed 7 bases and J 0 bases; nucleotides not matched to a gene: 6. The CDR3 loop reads CASTPGGSSYEQYF. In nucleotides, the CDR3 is TGTGCCAGCACTCCCGGGGGGAGCTCCTACGAGCAGTACTTC.

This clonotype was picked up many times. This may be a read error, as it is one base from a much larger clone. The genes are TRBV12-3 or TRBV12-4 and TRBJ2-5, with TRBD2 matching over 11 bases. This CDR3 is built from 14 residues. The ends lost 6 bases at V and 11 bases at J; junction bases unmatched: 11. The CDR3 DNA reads TGTGCCAGCAGGCTACTAGCGGGAGCCAATGAGCAGTACTTC. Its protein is CASRLLAGANEQYF.

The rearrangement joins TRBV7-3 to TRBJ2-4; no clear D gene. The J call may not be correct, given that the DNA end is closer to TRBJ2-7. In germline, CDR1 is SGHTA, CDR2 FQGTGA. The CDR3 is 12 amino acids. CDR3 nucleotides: TGTGCCAGCAGCCTCGAAGACTACGAGCAGTACTTC. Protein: CASSLEDYEQYF.

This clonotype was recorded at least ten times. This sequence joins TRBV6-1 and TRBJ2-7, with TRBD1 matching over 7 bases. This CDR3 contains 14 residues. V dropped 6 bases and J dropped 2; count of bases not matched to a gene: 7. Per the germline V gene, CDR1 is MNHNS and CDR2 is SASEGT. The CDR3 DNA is TGTGCCAGCAGCTCTGACAGGGTTCCCTACGAGCAGTACTTC. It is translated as CASSSDRVPYEQYF.

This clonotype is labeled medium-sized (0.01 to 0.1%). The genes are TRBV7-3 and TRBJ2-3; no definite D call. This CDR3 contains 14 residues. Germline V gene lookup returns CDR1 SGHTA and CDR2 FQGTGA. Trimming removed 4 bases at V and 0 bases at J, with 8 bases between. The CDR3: CASSSGFSTDTQYF. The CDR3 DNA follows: TGTGCCAGCAGCTCTGGGTTTAGCACAGATACGCAGTATTTT.

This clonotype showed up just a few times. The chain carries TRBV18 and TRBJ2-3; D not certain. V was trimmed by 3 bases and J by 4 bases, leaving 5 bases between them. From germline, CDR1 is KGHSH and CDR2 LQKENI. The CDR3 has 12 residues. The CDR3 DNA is TGTGCCAGCTCACCCGCTTCAGATACGCAGTATTTT. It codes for CASSPASDTQYF.

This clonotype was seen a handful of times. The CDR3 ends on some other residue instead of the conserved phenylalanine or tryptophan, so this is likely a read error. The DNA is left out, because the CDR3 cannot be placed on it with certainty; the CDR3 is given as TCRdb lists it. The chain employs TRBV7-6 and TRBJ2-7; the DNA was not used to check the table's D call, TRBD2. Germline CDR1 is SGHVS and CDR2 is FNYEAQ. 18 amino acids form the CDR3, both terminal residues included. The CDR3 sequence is CASSLGHLQRNYGYTFGS.

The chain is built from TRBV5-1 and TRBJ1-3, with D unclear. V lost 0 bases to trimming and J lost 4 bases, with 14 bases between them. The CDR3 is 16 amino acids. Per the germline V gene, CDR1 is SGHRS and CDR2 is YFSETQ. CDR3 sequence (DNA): TGCGCCAGCAGCTTGGATCGCGGAGCGGCAGGAAACACCATATATTTT. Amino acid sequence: CASSLDRGAAGNTIYF.

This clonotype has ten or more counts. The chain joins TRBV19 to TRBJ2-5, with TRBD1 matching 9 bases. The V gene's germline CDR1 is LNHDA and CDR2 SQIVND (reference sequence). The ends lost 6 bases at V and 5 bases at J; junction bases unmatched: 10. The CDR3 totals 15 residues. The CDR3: CASSIPGQGRETQYF. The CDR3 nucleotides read TGTGCCAGTAGCATCCCCGGACAGGGGAGGGAGACCCAGTACTTC.